This TCR beta chain was recorded in a study of shared T cell receptors in the human thymus. This table comes from immunoSEQ multiplex PCR, and its TCRdb copy is limited to in-frame clones, with some not included. This sample has about 380,000 clones, with roughly 94% found just once. The clonotype was recovered from a human donor. The material sequenced was thymocytes.

CDR3: CASSCGAELSGNTIYF. The CDR3 DNA follows: TGTGCCAGCAGTTGTGGGGCAGAGCTCTCTGGAAACACCATATATTTT. The chain has TRBV28 and TRBJ1-3, with D maybe TRBD1 (5 bases). Germline assignment: CDR1 MDHEN and CDR2 SYDVKM. The CDR3 spans 16 residues. V was shortened by 4 bases and J by 0 bases, with 13 bases between the two germline ends.